This T cell receptor beta chain was sequenced during a study of blood T cell repertoires in COVID-19. The authors' processing: Amplifying reference gene primers gave estimates of nucleated cell counts. The table came from immunoSEQ multiplex PCR; TCRdb's copy has only in-frame clones and leaves some out. From that table come the V and J calls and clone size; the DNA was used to work out D and trimming. In the table there are hundreds of thousands of clones, around 85% of which are singletons. The V end was cut by 6 bases, the J end by 4 bases, with 13 bases between. This CDR3 has 14 residues. Per germline, CDR1 KGHSH and CDR2 LQKENI.

The clonotype was recovered from a woman aged 18-29 years with acute or convalescent COVID-19. The V gene is TRBV18, the J gene TRBJ1-3; no clear D. Sequencing was performed on peripheral blood. Here the CDR3 reads CASSQGLTGNTIYF. The CDR3, as DNA: TGTGCCAGCTCGCAAGGACTAACGGGAAACACCATATATTTT.